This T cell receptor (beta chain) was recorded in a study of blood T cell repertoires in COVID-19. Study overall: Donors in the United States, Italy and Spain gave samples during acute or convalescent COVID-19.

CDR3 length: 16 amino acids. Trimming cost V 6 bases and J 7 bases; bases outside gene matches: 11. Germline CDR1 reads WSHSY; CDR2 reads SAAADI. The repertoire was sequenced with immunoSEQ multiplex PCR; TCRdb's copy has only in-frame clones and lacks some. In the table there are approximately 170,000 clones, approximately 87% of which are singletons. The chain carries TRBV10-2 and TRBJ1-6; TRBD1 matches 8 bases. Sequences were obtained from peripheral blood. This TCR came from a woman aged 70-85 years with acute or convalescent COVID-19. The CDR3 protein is CASRRSGGDGNSPLHF. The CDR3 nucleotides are TGCGCCAGCAGGAGGTCAGGGGGCGATGGAAATTCACCCCTCCACTTT.